There are a few counts of the clone carrying this T cell receptor (beta chain). Its antigen remains unidentified. Germline CDR1 is MDHEN and CDR2 is SYDVKM. This CDR3 comprises 14 residues. V lost 6 bases to trimming and J lost 2 bases, with 12 bases between them. Extractions gave at least 6 micrograms of total RNA per sample. The data are from a study of blood T cells in healthy people across ages. Overall study results and limits: The study regarded diversity estimates from one million T cells as underestimates. The CMV status of each donor remained undetermined, and this could have confounded shifts in expanded clonotypes.

A second PCR, run for about 7 to 11 cycles, used a sample-barcoded 5' primer plus a J-beta primer mix. TCRdb re-called the 5' RACE reads with MiXCR, one entry per CDR3 protein. The sample consists of fewer than 2,000,000 distinct CDR3 sequences, 30% to 40% of them appearing once. The chain links TRBV28 to TRBJ2-3; D may match TRBD1 or TRBD2 (5 bases each). The sequenced sample consisted of blood. The source of this sequence is a woman aged 25 to 39 in good health. The CDR3 reads CASRGDPHTDTQYF. CDR3 bases: TGTGCCAGCAGAGGGGACCCCCACACAGATACGCAGTATTTT. Complete variable domain (other parts from reference TRBV28 and TRBJ2-3): DVKVTQSSRYLVKRTGEKVFLECVQDMDHENMFWYRQDPGLGLRLIYFSYDVKMKEKGDIPEGYSVSREKKERFSLILESASTNQTSMYLCASRGDPHTDTQYFGPGTRLTVL.